This T cell receptor beta chain derives from a study of CD8 T cell repertoires and HIV-1 epitope variants. Study as a whole: Each of Twenty-five Gag and Nef epitope peptides stimulated a separate culture. Controls included no peptide, Ebola AY9 epitope, and a CMV, EBV, flu pool. An uncultured baseline aliquot held 1M T cells.

The CDR3 spans 16 residues. Per the germline V gene, CDR1 is SGDLS and CDR2 is YYNGEE. The V and J ends lost 3 bases and 0 bases respectively, with 15 bases between them. For this clone: The antigen is not known.

The repertoire was sequenced with immunoSEQ multiplex PCR; TCRdb's copy has only in-frame clones and lacks some. The sample yields thousands of clones, around 68% seen once. This sequence joins TRBV9 and TRBJ1-1; tentative D call: TRBD1 (5 bases). The sample was cultured CD8+ T cells derived from PBMCs. The sequence was collected from a male donor with HIV. The CDR3 DNA follows: TGTGCCAGCAGCGGAGACCAACAGGTCTTGAACACTGAAGCTTTCTTT. Translation gives CASSGDQQVLNTEAFF.